The 26 T cell receptor beta chains below all came from one sample that was sequenced in a study of T cells in Graves' hyperthyroidism and ophthalmopathy. The source material, RNA transcripts, was used to amplify TCR beta CDR3 regions. Primed by the HTBI set, a first-round RT-PCR was run on the TCR CDR3. In TCRdb, the multiplex PCR reads were re-called with MiXCR into one record per CDR3 protein. The sample yields roughly 400,000 distinct CDR3 sequences, roughly 25% seen once. The sample taken for sequencing was blood. These receptors came from a man aged 50-59 years with Graves' hyperthyroidism.

This clonotype showed up just a few times. The chain joins TRBV3-1 to TRBJ1-2, with no clear D. Germline CDR1 and CDR2: LGHDT and YNNKEL (reference sequence). The CDR3 has 13 amino acids. V was trimmed by 0 bases and J by 4 bases, leaving 6 bases between them. The CDR3 DNA follows: TGTGCCAGCAGCCAAGAGACAATCTATGGCTACACCTTC. This sequence encodes CASSQETIYGYTF.

A few counts support this clonotype. The V gene is TRBV12-3 or TRBV12-4, the J gene TRBJ2-2, with 9 positions matching TRBD2. CDR3 size: 16 residues. With 2 bases clipped from V and 7 bases from J, the junction kept 8 bases outside the gene matches. CDR3 protein: CASSLFAGGPHGELFF. CDR3 coding DNA: TGTGCCAGCAGTTTATTTGCGGGAGGGCCCCACGGGGAGCTGTTTTTT.

This chain uses TRBV29-1 with TRBJ1-1; D gene ambiguous. Germline V gives CDR1 SQVTM, CDR2 ANQGSEA. V dropped 2 bases and J dropped 9 bases, with 13 bases sitting between them. This CDR3 has 12 residues. The CDR3 DNA reads as TGCAGCGTTGAACTTAAATCTCTGAAAGCTTTCTTT. Its protein is CSVELKSLKAFF.

This clonotype was detected many times. CDR3 DNA sequence: TGTGCCAGCAGGAGGGACAGCTCCTACGAGCAGTACTTC. As protein: CASRRDSSYEQYF. The rearrangement uses TRBV7-9 and TRBJ2-7, with TRBD1 matching 7 bases. V was pared by 6 bases and J by 0 bases, with 2 bases of the junction left unmatched. Germline V gene lookup returns CDR1 SEHNR and CDR2 FQNEAQ (reference sequence). The CDR3 spans 13 residues.

In this sample, this clonotype turned up a few times. The rearrangement uses TRBV5-1 and TRBJ1-4; possible D gene TRBD1, 6 bases. V shed 4 bases and J shed 6 bases, with 16 bases lying between them. Germline CDR1 reads SGHRS; CDR2 reads YFSETQ. The CDR3 is made up of 15 amino acids. DNA of the CDR3: TGCGCCAGCAGCCCAACAGGGATGGAGTATGAAAAACTGTTTTTT. This sequence encodes CASSPTGMEYEKLFF.

To note about this clonotype: A much larger clone sits a single nucleotide away, making a read error possible. The chain carries TRBV2 and TRBJ2-5, with 9 nucleotides matching TRBD2. CDR1 is SNHLY and CDR2 is FYNNEI in the germline V gene. The CDR3 consists of 16 residues. In DNA, the CDR3 is TGTACCAGCAGTGAATGGCTAGCGGGGCCCGGAGAGACCCAGTACTTC. Encoded protein: CTSSEWLAGPGETQYF.

The chain employs TRBV5-5 and TRBJ1-6; D gene unclear. The germline V gene encodes CDR1 SGHKS and CDR2 YYEKEE (reference sequence). V dropped 4 bases and J dropped 7 bases, with 15 bases sitting between them. The CDR3 extends over 15 amino acids. The CDR3 loop is CASSLRARSNSPLHF. The CDR3 nucleotides are TGTGCCAGCAGCCTTCGGGCAAGGAGCAATTCACCCCTCCACTTT. Full variable domain (outside the CDR3, taken from reference TRBV5-5 and TRBJ1-6): DAGVTQSPTHLIKTRGQQVTLRCSPISGHKSVSWYQQVLGQGPQFIFQYYEKEERGRGNFPDRFSARQFPNYSSELNVNALLLGDSALYLCASSLRARSNSPLHFGNGTRLTVT.

The chain uses TRBV5-1 and TRBJ1-1, with D perhaps matching TRBD1 (5 bases). V lost 4 bases, J lost 1 base, and 17 bases lay in between. CDR1 and CDR2 (germline): SGHRS, YFSETQ. There are 16 residues in the CDR3. DNA of the CDR3: TGCGCCAGCAGCCTTACTACCGGGACTTCGAACACTGAAGCTTTCTTT. Its translation is CASSLTTGTSNTEAFF.

The genes are TRBV20-1 and TRBJ1-2; D ambiguous. The CDR3 contains 15 residues. The germline gives CDR1 DFQATT, CDR2 SNEGSKA (reference sequence). V lost 3 bases and J 5 bases, leaving 19 bases between the germline ends. CDR3 coding DNA: TGCAGTGCTAGCCTCGGAGGTGGTTCGCGGTATGGCTACACCTTC. Its translation: CSASLGGGSRYGYTF.

A single count supports this clonotype. The genes are TRBV10-3 and TRBJ2-6; tentative D call: TRBD2 (5 bases). Trimming cost V 8 bases and J 0 bases, with 14 bases left between them. The length of the CDR3 is 16 residues. Germline CDR1 reads ENHRY; CDR2 reads SYGVKD. Here the CDR3 reads CAIREGLFSGANVLTF. CDR3 in DNA: TGTGCCATCCGGGAAGGGCTCTTCTCTGGGGCCAACGTCCTGACTTTC.

This chain links TRBV15 with TRBJ1-1; D call uncertain. CDR1 and CDR2 (germline): LNHNV, YYDKDF (reference sequence). The CDR3 is 14 residues long. Between the trimmed V and J ends, which lost 5 bases and 1 base, there was a span of 11 bases. CDR3 nucleotide sequence: TGTGCCACCAGCGGCCACATGGAGAACACTGAAGCTTTCTTT. As protein: CATSGHMENTEAFF.

In its sample, this clonotype was seen many times. The chain has TRBV7-6 and TRBJ2-7; TRBD1 or TRBD2 may be the D gene (6 bases each). The CDR3 consists of 15 residues. Trimming took off 0 bases at V and 5 bases at J, with 14 bases between the two ends. CDR1 is SGHVS and CDR2 is FNYEAQ in the germline V gene. The CDR3: CASSLAYGGFDEQYF. The CDR3 nucleotides read TGTGCCAGCAGCTTAGCGTACGGGGGCTTCGACGAGCAGTACTTC.

This clonotype was recorded only once. The chain recombines TRBV29-1 with TRBJ2-3, with 10 bases fitting TRBD2. The CDR3 is made up of 16 amino acids. Germline V gene sequence: CDR1 SQVTM, CDR2 ANQGSEA. J gave up 3 bases and V 7 bases, and 13 bases lay outside the gene matches. The CDR3 DNA sequence: TGCAGCGGAACTAGCGGGAATATGATTCGTACAGATACGCAGTATTTT. It translates to CSGTSGNMIRTDTQYF.

This clonotype was seen repeatedly, ten times or more. This rearrangement joins TRBV28 to TRBJ1-1, with TRBD1 matching 7 bases. Unmatched junction bases numbered 13, after V lost 5 bases and J lost 4 bases. Germline V gene lookup returns CDR1 MDHEN and CDR2 SYDVKM. This CDR3 spans 16 amino acids. The DNA of the CDR3 is TGTGCCAGCAGTCCGGACAGGATGTTAGCCGGCACTGAAGCTTTCTTT. Protein sequence: CASSPDRMLAGTEAFF.

The CDR3 nucleotides read TGTGCCAGCAGCCAAGTTTTGACTAGCGGGAGTTATGAGCAGTTCTTC. Translation: CASSQVLTSGSYEQFF. The chain has TRBV4-2 and TRBJ2-1, with TRBD2 identical over 12 bases. V gave up 1 base and J gave up 8 bases; unmatched junction bases: 6. Germline loops: CDR1 LGHNA, CDR2 YNFKEQ. CDR3 length: 16 residues.

This clonotype was detected ten times or more. The V call is TRBV28, the J call TRBJ2-1; 8 bases are shared with TRBD2. Germline V gene lookup returns CDR1 MDHEN and CDR2 SYDVKM. The CDR3 extends over 16 amino acids. V dropped 1 base and J dropped 6; count of bases not matched to a gene: 8. The DNA for the CDR3 is TGTGCCAGCAGTTTATTAGTAAGCGGGAGAGCCAATGAGCAGTTCTTC. Translating it yields CASSLLVSGRANEQFF.

In this sample, this clonotype turned up many times. The CDR3 spells CASSLNSGRSETQYF. The CDR3 nucleotides are TGTGCCAGCAGCTTAAATAGCGGGAGGTCGGAGACCCAGTACTTC. The V gene is TRBV11-2, the J gene TRBJ2-5, with 10 nucleotides matching TRBD2. This CDR3 is built from 15 residues. Looked up from germline, CDR1 is SGHAT and CDR2 is FQNNGV. Trimming removed 2 bases from V and 5 bases from J; junction bases left unmatched: 5.

The rearrangement links TRBV12-3 or TRBV12-4 to TRBJ2-1; either TRBD1 or TRBD2 may supply D (5 bases each). Trimming took 5 bases from V and 10 from J, leaving 15 bases between them. The CDR3 sequence is 13 residues long. This CDR3 is CASSITGPREQFF. The CDR3 DNA sequence: TGTGCCAGCAGTATAACGGGGCCGAGGGAGCAGTTCTTC.

This clonotype has at least ten counts. This sequence joins TRBV6-1 and TRBJ1-1, with D maybe TRBD1 (6 bases). The CDR3 runs 13 residues. V was shortened by 5 bases and J by 10 bases, with 17 bases between the two germline ends. Per the germline V gene, CDR1 is MNHNS and CDR2 is SASEGT. The CDR3 loop is CASSNSDSTGAFF. CDR3 nucleotide sequence: TGTGCCAGCAGTAATTCGGACAGTACAGGAGCTTTCTTT.

This chain links TRBV18 with TRBJ1-2, with 9 bases matching TRBD1. The CDR3 sequence is 14 residues long. In germline, CDR1 is KGHSH, CDR2 LQKENI. V lost 5 bases and J lost 6; bases outside the gene matches: 7. CDR3 sequence reads: CASSKGQGFDGYTF. For the CDR3, the DNA is TGTGCCAGCTCAAAGGGACAGGGTTTTGATGGCTACACCTTC. Filled out from reference TRBV18 and TRBJ1-2, the complete variable domain reads NAGVMQNPRHLVRRRGQEARLRCSPMKGHSHVYWYRQLPEEGLKFMVYLQKENIIDESGMPKERFSAEFPKEGPSILRIQQVVRGDSAAYFCASSKGQGFDGYTFGSGTRLTVV.

This clonotype was recorded many times. The chain carries TRBV11-2 and TRBJ2-1, with 7 bases fitting TRBD2. This CDR3 spans 15 amino acids. From germline, CDR1 is SGHAT and CDR2 FQNNGV. V was clipped by 1 base and J by 5 bases; unmatched bases: 5. CDR3 in DNA: TGTGCCAGCAGCTTAGGCCTAGCGGAAGACAATGAGCAGTTCTTC. Translated, it gives CASSLGLAEDNEQFF.

This clonotype showed up just a few times. The chain has TRBV3-1 and TRBJ2-7, with D possibly matching TRBD2 (5 bases). The CDR3 contains 11 residues. The germline V gene has CDR1 LGHDT and CDR2 YNNKEL (reference sequence). Trimming pared 3 bases from V and 9 bases from J, leaving 9 bases between. Here the CDR3 DNA reads TGTGCCAGCAGCCAGCAACTAGTGCAGTACTTC. Its translation: CASSQQLVQYF.

This chain connects TRBV6-2 or TRBV6-3 to TRBJ2-1, with 11 bases identical to TRBD2. Germline trimming cut 5 bases from V and 1 base from J; bases unmatched to any gene: 4. Germline V CDR1 and CDR2: MNHEY, SVGEGT. The CDR3 consists of 16 residues. Here the CDR3 reads CASSPRLAGSYNEQFF. CDR3 sequence (DNA): TGTGCCAGCAGTCCGCGACTAGCGGGATCCTACAATGAGCAGTTCTTC.

The chain has TRBV7-9 and TRBJ1-2; no clear D gene. The CDR3 contains 13 residues. V lost 5 bases and J 4 bases, leaving 11 bases between the germline ends. CDR1 and CDR2 from the germline V gene are SEHNR and FQNEAQ (reference sequence). As DNA, the CDR3 is TGTGCCAGCAGCGCTGGACTCCCCTATGGCTACACCTTC. Its translation is CASSAGLPYGYTF.

This clonotype has ten or more counts. The chain employs TRBV30 and TRBJ1-2; 7 bases map to TRBD1. The CDR3 contains 18 residues. Germline CDR1 and CDR2: GTSNPN and SVGIG (reference sequence). The trim removed 2 bases at V and 1 base at J, leaving 16 bases unmatched. The chain's CDR3 is CAWSFRPKTGPLNYGYTF. DNA for the CDR3: TGTGCCTGGAGTTTCCGGCCCAAGACAGGGCCGCTTAACTATGGCTACACCTTC. Supplemented by reference TRBV30 and TRBJ1-2, the full variable domain reads SQTIHQWPATLVQPVGSPLSLECTVEGTSNPNLYWYRQAAGRGLQLLFYSVGIGQISSEVPQNLSASRPQDRQFILSSKKLLLSDSGFYLCAWSFRPKTGPLNYGYTFGSGTRLTVV.

This clonotype was found a few times. The chain couples TRBV20-1 to TRBJ1-5; the D is unclear. The CDR3 is 14 amino acids. Trimming stripped 4 bases from V and 5 bases from J, with 15 bases between. The germline V gene has CDR1 DFQATT and CDR2 SNEGSKA (reference sequence). The CDR3 DNA reads as TGCAGTGCTAAGGGCCCGACCCGAGATCAGCCCCAGCATTTT. Its protein product is CSAKGPTRDQPQHF.